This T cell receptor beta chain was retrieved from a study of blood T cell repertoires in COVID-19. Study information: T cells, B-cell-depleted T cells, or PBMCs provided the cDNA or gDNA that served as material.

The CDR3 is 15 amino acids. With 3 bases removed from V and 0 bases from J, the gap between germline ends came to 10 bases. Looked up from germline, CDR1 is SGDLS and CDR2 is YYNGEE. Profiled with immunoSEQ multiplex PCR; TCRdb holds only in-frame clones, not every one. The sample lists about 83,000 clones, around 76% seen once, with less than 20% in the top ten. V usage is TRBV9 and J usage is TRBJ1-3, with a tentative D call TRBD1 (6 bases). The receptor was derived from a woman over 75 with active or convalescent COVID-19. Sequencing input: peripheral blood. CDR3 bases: TGTGCCAGCAGCGCCGGGACAAGCTCTGGAAACACCATATATTTT. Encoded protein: CASSAGTSSGNTIYF.